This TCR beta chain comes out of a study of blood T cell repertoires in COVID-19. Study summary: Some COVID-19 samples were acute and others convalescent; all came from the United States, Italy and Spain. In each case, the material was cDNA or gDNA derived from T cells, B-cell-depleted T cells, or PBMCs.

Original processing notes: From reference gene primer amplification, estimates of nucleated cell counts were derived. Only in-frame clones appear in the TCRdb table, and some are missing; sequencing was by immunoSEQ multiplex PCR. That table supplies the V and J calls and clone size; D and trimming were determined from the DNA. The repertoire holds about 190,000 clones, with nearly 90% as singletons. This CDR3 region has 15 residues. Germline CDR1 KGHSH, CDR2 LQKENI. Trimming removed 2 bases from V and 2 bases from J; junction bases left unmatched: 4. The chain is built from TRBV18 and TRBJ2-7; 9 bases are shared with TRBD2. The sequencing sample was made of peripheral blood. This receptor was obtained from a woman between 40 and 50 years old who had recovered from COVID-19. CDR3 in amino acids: CASSPGLARAYEQYF. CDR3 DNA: TGTGCCAGCTCACCAGGACTAGCGAGAGCCTACGAGCAGTACTTC.